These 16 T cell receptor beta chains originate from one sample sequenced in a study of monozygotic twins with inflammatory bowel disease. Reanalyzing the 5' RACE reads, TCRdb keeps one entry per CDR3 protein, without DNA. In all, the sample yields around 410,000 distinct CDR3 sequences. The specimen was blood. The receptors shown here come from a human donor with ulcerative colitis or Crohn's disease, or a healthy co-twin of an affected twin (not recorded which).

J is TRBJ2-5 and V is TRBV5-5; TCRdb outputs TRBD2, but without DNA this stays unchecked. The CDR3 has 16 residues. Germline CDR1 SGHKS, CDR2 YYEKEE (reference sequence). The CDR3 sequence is CASSSQGTAIQETQYF. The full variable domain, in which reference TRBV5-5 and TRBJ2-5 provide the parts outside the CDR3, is DAGVTQSPTHLIKTRGQQVTLRCSPISGHKSVSWYQQVLGQGPQFIFQYYEKEERGRGNFPDRFSARQFPNYSSELNVNALLLGDSALYLCASSSQGTAIQETQYFGPGTRLLVL.

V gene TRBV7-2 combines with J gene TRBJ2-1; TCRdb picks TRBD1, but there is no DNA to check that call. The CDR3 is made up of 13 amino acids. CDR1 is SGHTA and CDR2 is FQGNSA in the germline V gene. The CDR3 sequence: CASSSRDNYEQFF. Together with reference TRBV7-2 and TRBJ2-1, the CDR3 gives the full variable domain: GAGVSQSPSNKVTEKGKDVELRCDPISGHTALYWYRQSLGQGLEFLIYFQGNSAPDKSGLPSDRFSAERTGGSVSTLTIQRTQQEDSAVYLCASSSRDNYEQFFGPGTRLTVL.

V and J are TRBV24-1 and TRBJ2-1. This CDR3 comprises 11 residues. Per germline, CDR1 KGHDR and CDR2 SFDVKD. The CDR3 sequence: CATSEFNEQFF.

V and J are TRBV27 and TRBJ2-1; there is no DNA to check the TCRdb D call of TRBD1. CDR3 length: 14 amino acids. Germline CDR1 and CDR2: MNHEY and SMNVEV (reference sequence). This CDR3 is CASTDSGPYNEQFF.

Here the CDR3 reads CASSLRGRSGTVKETQYF. The chain uses TRBV5-1 and TRBJ2-5; there is no DNA to check the TCRdb D call of TRBD1. The V gene's germline CDR1 is SGHRS and CDR2 YFSETQ. The CDR3 runs to 18 residues. The whole variable domain, remainder taken from reference TRBV5-1 and TRBJ2-5, is KAGVTQTPRYLIKTRGQQVTLSCSPISGHRSVSWYQQTPGQGLQFLFEYFSETQRNKGNFPGRFSGRQFSNSRSEMNVSTLELGDSALYLCASSLRGRSGTVKETQYFGPGTRLLVL.

CDR3: CATSTSAGELFF. This rearrangement joins TRBV10-3 to TRBJ2-2; the D gene TCRdb calls, TRBD2, cannot be checked with no DNA. CDR1 and CDR2 (germline): ENHRY, SYGVKD. There are 12 residues in the CDR3.

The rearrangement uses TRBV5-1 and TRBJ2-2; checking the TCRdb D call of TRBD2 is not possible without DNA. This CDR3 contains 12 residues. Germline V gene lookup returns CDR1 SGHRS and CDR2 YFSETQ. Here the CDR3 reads CANRGFPGELFF. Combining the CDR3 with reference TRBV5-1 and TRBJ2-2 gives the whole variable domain KAGVTQTPRYLIKTRGQQVTLSCSPISGHRSVSWYQQTPGQGLQFLFEYFSETQRNKGNFPGRFSGRQFSNSRSEMNVSTLELGDSALYLCANRGFPGELFFGEGSRLTVL.

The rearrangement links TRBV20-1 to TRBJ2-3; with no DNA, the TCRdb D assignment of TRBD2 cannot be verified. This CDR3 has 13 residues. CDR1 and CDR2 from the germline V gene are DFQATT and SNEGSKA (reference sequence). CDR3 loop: CSARAGTGDTQYF.

This CDR3 reads CASSFGGVNEKLFF. The chain carries TRBV28 and TRBJ1-4. Per the germline V gene, CDR1 is MDHEN and CDR2 is SYDVKM. There are 14 residues in the CDR3. The full variable domain, with the rest looked up from reference TRBV28 and TRBJ1-4, is DVKVTQSSRYLVKRTGEKVFLECVQDMDHENMFWYRQDPGLGLRLIYFSYDVKMKEKGDIPEGYSVSREKKERFSLILESASTNQTSMYLCASSFGGVNEKLFFGSGTQLSVL.

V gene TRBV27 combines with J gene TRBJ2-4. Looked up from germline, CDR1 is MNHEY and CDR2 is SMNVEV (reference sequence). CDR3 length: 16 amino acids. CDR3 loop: CASRKGSGTIKNIQYF.

The CDR3 region is CASSLLTSRGDNEQFF. The chain links TRBV7-6 to TRBJ2-1; TCRdb returns TRBD2, unconfirmable since there is no DNA. The CDR3 totals 16 residues. Germline CDR1 reads SGHVS; CDR2 reads FNYEAQ. Drawing the rest from reference TRBV7-6 and TRBJ2-1, the complete variable domain is GAGVSQSPRYKVTKRGQDVALRCDPISGHVSLYWYRQALGQGPEFLTYFNYEAQQDKSGLPNDRFSAERPEGSISTLTIQRTEQRDSAMYRCASSLLTSRGDNEQFFGPGTRLTVL.

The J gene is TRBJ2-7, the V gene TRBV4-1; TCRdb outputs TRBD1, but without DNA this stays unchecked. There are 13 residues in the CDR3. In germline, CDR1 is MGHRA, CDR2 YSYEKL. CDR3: CASSQPGVREQYF.

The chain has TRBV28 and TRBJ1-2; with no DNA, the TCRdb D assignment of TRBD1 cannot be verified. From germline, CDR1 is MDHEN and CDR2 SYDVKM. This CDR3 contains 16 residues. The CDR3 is CASSLPGGQGVDGYTF.

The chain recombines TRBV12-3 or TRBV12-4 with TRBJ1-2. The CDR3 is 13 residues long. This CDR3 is CASSLVADGWHTF.

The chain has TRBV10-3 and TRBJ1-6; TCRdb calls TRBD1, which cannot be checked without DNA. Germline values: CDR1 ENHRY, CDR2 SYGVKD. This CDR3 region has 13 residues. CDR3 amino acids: CASSGANNSPLHF.

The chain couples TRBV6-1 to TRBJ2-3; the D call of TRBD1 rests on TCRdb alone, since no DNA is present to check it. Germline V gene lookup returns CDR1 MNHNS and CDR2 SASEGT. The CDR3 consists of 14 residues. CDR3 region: CASREWTGEDTQYF.